A single sample gave rise to the 15 T cell receptor beta chains below, sequenced in a study of blood T cells in healthy people across ages. It was with a sample-barcoded 5' primer and a J-beta primer mix that a second PCR of roughly 7 to 12 cycles was run. One entry per CDR3 protein, called by TCRdb with MiXCR from the 5' RACE reads. Here the sample spans nearly 800,000 distinct CDR3 sequences, 25% being singletons. Separately, the same data were catalogued under a study of T cells of mothers and their children.

The sample taken for sequencing was blood. The receptors derive from a boy aged 5-17 years in good health.

The CDR3 DNA reads as TGTGCCAGCAGTTTGCAGGTATTCCAGCCCCAGCATTTT. This codes for CASSLQVFQPQHF. The chain recombines TRBV27 with TRBJ1-5; D call uncertain. Trimming took 3 bases from V and 7 from J, leaving 10 bases between them. The germline gives CDR1 MNHEY, CDR2 SMNVEV (reference sequence). The CDR3 has 13 residues.

This clonotype was counted only a few times. This chain links TRBV20-1 with TRBJ2-1, with D unresolved. This CDR3 spans 11 amino acids. V lost 3 bases and J 6 bases, leaving 6 bases between the germline ends. The germline gives CDR1 DFQATT, CDR2 SNEGSKA (reference sequence). The CDR3: CSASSPNEQFF. The DNA for the CDR3 is TGCAGTGCTAGTAGCCCCAATGAGCAGTTCTTC.

This clonotype turned up a few times. The chain has TRBV6-2 or TRBV6-3 and TRBJ1-2; 8 bases map to TRBD1. V was clipped by 0 bases and J by 0 bases; unmatched bases: 6. The CDR3 consists of 17 residues. CDR1 and CDR2 from the germline V gene are MNHEY and SVGEGT. The CDR3 loop reads CASSYSAGGPSNYGYTF. The CDR3 coding sequence is TGTGCCAGCAGTTACTCGGCAGGGGGCCCCTCTAACTATGGCTACACCTTC.

The rearrangement joins TRBV20-1 to TRBJ2-4; TRBD2 is a possible D gene (6 bases). This CDR3 comprises 13 residues. V lost 6 bases to trimming and J lost 6 bases, with 15 bases between them. Per the germline V gene, CDR1 is DFQATT and CDR2 is SNEGSKA (reference sequence). The CDR3 protein is CSARAQGGNIQYF. CDR3 bases: TGCAGTGCCCGTGCCCAGGGAGGAAACATTCAGTACTTC.

This clonotype was counted between two and nine times. This chain links TRBV28 with TRBJ1-4; D might be TRBD1 (6 bases). Per the germline V gene, CDR1 is MDHEN and CDR2 is SYDVKM. Trimming shortened V by 3 bases and J by 11 bases, and 25 bases separated the two germline ends. The CDR3 sequence is 17 residues long. The CDR3 coding sequence is TGTGCCAGCAGTTTCTCTCGTCGGACAGCGGAAATGGGGAAACTGTTTTTT. Its translation is CASSFSRRTAEMGKLFF.

V gene TRBV15 combines with J gene TRBJ2-7, with D maybe TRBD1 (5 bases). The CDR3 contains 15 residues. Germline values: CDR1 LNHNV, CDR2 YYDKDF (reference sequence). V shed 0 bases and J shed 2 bases, with 11 bases lying between them. CDR3 protein: CATSRDRGTAYEQYF. The CDR3 bases are TGTGCCACCAGCAGAGATAGGGGAACTGCCTACGAGCAGTACTTC.

The sample holds a few counts of this clonotype. The rearrangement joins TRBV15 to TRBJ1-4, with D tentatively TRBD1 (5 bases). The germline V gene has CDR1 LNHNV and CDR2 YYDKDF (reference sequence). The length of the CDR3 is 16 residues. Trimming pared 0 bases from V and 2 bases from J, leaving 10 bases between. CDR3: CATSRDQGATNEKLFF. In DNA, the CDR3 is TGTGCCACCAGCAGAGATCAAGGGGCCACTAATGAAAAACTGTTTTTT. The whole variable domain, remainder taken from reference TRBV15 and TRBJ1-4, is DAMVIQNPRYQVTQFGKPVTLSCSQTLNHNVMYWYQQKSSQAPKLLFHYYDKDFNNEADTPDNFQSRRPNTSFCFLDIRSPGLGDTAMYLCATSRDQGATNEKLFFGSGTQLSVL.

The chain employs TRBV27 and TRBJ2-3; TRBD2 matches at 10 bases. Germline-derived CDR1 and CDR2 are MNHEY and SMNVEV (reference sequence). The CDR3 covers 16 residues. V dropped 3 bases and J dropped 2; count of bases not matched to a gene: 5. The CDR3 here is CASSLEAGGPTDTQYF. The DNA for the CDR3 is TGTGCCAGCAGTTTGGAAGCGGGGGGGCCCACAGATACGCAGTATTTT.

The chain employs TRBV7-2 and TRBJ2-5; a weak D match, TRBD2 (5 bases). The CDR3 has 17 amino acids. Germline V gene lookup returns CDR1 SGHTA and CDR2 FQGNSA. With 1 base removed from V and 0 bases from J, the gap between germline ends came to 15 bases. CDR3 coding DNA: TGTGCCAGCAGCTTAGTAGCGTGGACTCAGTACCAAGAGACCCAGTACTTC. This encodes CASSLVAWTQYQETQYF.

V usage is TRBV24-1 and J usage is TRBJ2-4; 7 bases are shared with TRBD2. The CDR3 sequence is 15 residues long. J lost 1 base, V lost 4 bases, and 3 bases had no gene match. Germline CDR1 KGHDR, CDR2 SFDVKD. Here the CDR3 DNA reads TGTGCCACCAGTGACCCGCGGGAGGCCAAAAACATTCAGTACTTC. This sequence encodes CATSDPREAKNIQYF.

V and J are TRBV28 and TRBJ2-5, with D perhaps TRBD1 (5 bases). The CDR3 sequence is 12 residues long. Germline loops: CDR1 MDHEN, CDR2 SYDVKM. V was shortened by 7 bases and J by 4 bases, with 10 bases between the two germline ends. The CDR3 region is CASMSGIETQYF. The CDR3 DNA reads as TGTGCCAGCATGTCAGGGATAGAGACCCAGTACTTC.

This chain joins TRBV18 and TRBJ1-1; D is perhaps TRBD1 (6 bases). This CDR3 has 11 residues. From germline, CDR1 is KGHSH and CDR2 LQKENI. Trimming stripped 6 bases from V and 8 bases from J, with 10 bases between. The CDR3 loop reads CASSGQPEAFF. The CDR3 DNA sequence: TGTGCCAGCTCTGGACAGCCCGAAGCTTTCTTT.

In its sample, this clonotype was seen a few times. The rearrangement joins TRBV28 to TRBJ2-1, with TRBD1 matching over 11 bases. The CDR3 contains 15 residues. Unmatched junction bases numbered 4, after V lost 4 bases and J lost 5 bases. Germline values: CDR1 MDHEN, CDR2 SYDVKM. The CDR3 is CASSWTGGLHNEQFF. The CDR3 coding sequence is TGTGCCAGCAGTTGGACAGGGGGCTTGCACAATGAGCAGTTCTTC. The variable domain in full, completed from reference TRBV28 and TRBJ2-1, reads DVKVTQSSRYLVKRTGEKVFLECVQDMDHENMFWYRQDPGLGLRLIYFSYDVKMKEKGDIPEGYSVSREKKERFSLILESASTNQTSMYLCASSWTGGLHNEQFFGPGTRLTVL.

This rearrangement joins TRBV12-3 or TRBV12-4 to TRBJ1-1; 10 bases are shared with TRBD1. V gave up 5 bases and J gave up 3 bases; unmatched junction bases: 6. This CDR3 is 15 amino acids long. This CDR3 reads CASSPAGTGDTEAFF. As DNA, the CDR3 is TGTGCCAGCAGTCCAGCCGGGACAGGGGACACTGAAGCTTTCTTT.

This clonotype has a handful of counts. The rearrangement uses TRBV9 and TRBJ1-5; D ambiguous. CDR3 length: 14 amino acids. With 0 bases removed from V and 3 bases from J, the gap between germline ends came to 7 bases. Per the germline V gene, CDR1 is SGDLS and CDR2 is YYNGEE. The CDR3 DNA follows: TGTGCCAGCAGCGTAGAACACCTCAATCAGCCCCAGCATTTT. This encodes CASSVEHLNQPQHF.